The entry that follows covers one TCR beta chain sequence. This specimen comes from a study of blood T cell repertoires in COVID-19. As for the study in general: Some COVID-19 samples were acute and others convalescent; all came from the United States, Italy and Spain. The cDNA or gDNA used as material had been derived from T cells, B-cell-depleted T cells, or PBMCs.

Source study methods: Amplifying reference gene primers gave estimates of nucleated cell counts. Method: immunoSEQ multiplex PCR; TCRdb's copy keeps in-frame clones and lacks some. V, J and clone size are taken as reported in that table, and D and trimming were inferred from the DNA itself. The data show 250,000 or so clones, with around 84% seen just once and under 2.5% held by the top ten. CDR1 is KGHDR and CDR2 is SFDVKD in the germline V gene. V was clipped by 7 bases and J by 2 bases; unmatched bases: 4. This CDR3 has 13 amino acids. This receptor was obtained from a middle-aged man who had recovered from COVID-19. V is TRBV24-1 and J is TRBJ2-7, with TRBD1 identical over 7 bases. Sequences were obtained from peripheral blood. In DNA, the CDR3 is TGTGCCACCAGGGGGGACAGACCCTACGAGCAGTACTTC. It encodes CATRGDRPYEQYF.